These T cell receptor beta chains were read from a single sample in a study of shared clonotypes between healthy human individuals. Repertoires were generated with immunoSEQ multiplex PCR, while TCRdb's copy carries only in-frame clones and drops some. The table shows 2 million to 2.5 million clones, with approximately 96% occurring only once. The specimen was naive CD4+ T cells sorted from blood. The source is a man younger than 30 in good health. The CDR3 runs from the conserved cysteine through the conserved F or W. Each record gives: clone size, J gene, V gene, CDR3 length, D gene, CDR3 protein, CDR3 DNA. The D gene is left open where the match is weak. Some rows have no size entry. The others give once, few or many, or a class for an expanded clone.

>NA|TRBJ2-3|TRBV11-3|13|NA
CASSSDPGDTQYF
TGTGCCAGCAGCTCTGATCCCGGAGATACGCAGTATTTT
>NA|TRBJ1-1|TRBV11-3|16|TRBD1
CASSLDNGQGATEAFF
TGTGCCAGCAGCTTAGATAATGGGCAGGGGGCGACTGAAGCTTTCTTT
>NA|TRBJ1-1|TRBV10-3|17|NA
CAISNKGGTVRPTEAFF
TGTGCCATCAGCAATAAAGGGGGAACGGTTCGACCTACTGAAGCTTTCTTT
>NA|TRBJ2-7|TRBV10-3|15|NA
CAISESTVPRDEQYF
TGCGCCATCAGTGAGTCGACTGTCCCTAGGGACGAGCAGTACTTC
>NA|TRBJ1-6|TRBV5-1|14|NA
CASGPGDYNSPLHF
TGCGCCAGCGGCCCGGGGGACTATAATTCACCCCTCCACTTT
>NA|TRBJ2-2|TRBV18|11|NA
CASTTTGELFF
TGTGCCAGCACTACTACCGGGGAGCTGTTTTTT
>NA|TRBJ1-6|TRBV10-3|14|TRBD1
CAISEAGGTSPLHF
TGTGCCATCAGTGAGGCAGGGGGGACGTCACCCCTCCACTTT
>few|TRBJ2-7|TRBV5-4|15|NA
CASSSTGTLIYEQYF
TGTGCCAGCAGCTCGACCGGGACTCTGATCTACGAGCAGTACTTC
>NA|TRBJ1-2|TRBV2|14|TRBD1
CASSLQGVDYGYTF
TGTGCCAGCAGTCTCCAGGGGGTGGACTATGGCTACACCTTC
>NA|TRBJ2-7|TRBV5-4|14|TRBD1
CASSARDRVHEQYF
TGTGCCAGCAGCGCCCGGGACAGGGTCCACGAGCAGTACTTC
>NA|TRBJ2-7|TRBV6-6|15|TRBD1
CASSYGDRMDYEQYF
TGTGCCAGCAGTTACGGGGACAGGATGGACTACGAGCAGTACTTC
>NA|TRBJ1-1|TRBV25-1|14|TRBD1
CASTHPGGYTEAFF
TGTGCCAGCACTCACCCAGGGGGCTACACTGAAGCTTTCTTT
>NA|TRBJ1-1|TRBV19|14|TRBD1
CASILQGMNTEAFF
TGTGCCAGTATTCTACAGGGGATGAACACTGAAGCTTTCTTT
>NA|TRBJ2-1|TRBV25-1|16|TRBD2
CASTSSGRVLNNEQFF
TGTGCCAGCACTTCAAGCGGGAGGGTCCTCAACAATGAGCAGTTCTTC
>NA|TRBJ2-3|TRBV29-1|16|NA
CSVEEGAGVRTDTQYF
TGCAGCGTTGAAGAGGGGGCAGGGGTTCGCACAGATACGCAGTATTTT
>few|TRBJ1-6|TRBV6-5|12|NA
CASSYSEGPLHF
TGTGCCAGCAGTTACTCCGAGGGACCCCTCCACTTT
>NA|TRBJ1-1|TRBV2|14|TRBD1
CASKEQGLDTEAFF
TGTGCCAGCAAGGAACAGGGGCTGGACACTGAAGCTTTCTTT
>NA|TRBJ1-2|TRBV29-1|15|TRBD1
CSVEVLKDRVNGYTF
TGCAGCGTTGAAGTATTAAAGGACAGGGTTAATGGCTACACCTTC
>NA|TRBJ1-3|TRBV9|15|NA
CASSSQGAGGNTIYF
TGTGCCAGCAGCTCTCAGGGTGCCGGGGGAAACACCATATATTTT
>NA|TRBJ1-4|TRBV28|15|TRBD1
CASRAGTGKNEKLFF
TGTGCCAGCAGGGCCGGGACAGGGAAAAATGAAAAACTGTTTTTT
>NA|TRBJ2-7|TRBV14|14|TRBD1
CASSWPGQAYEQYF
TGTGCCAGCAGCTGGCCGGGACAGGCCTACGAGCAGTACTTC
>once|TRBJ2-7|TRBV5-1|17|TRBD1
CASSLALQGAISYEQYF
TGCGCCAGCAGCTTGGCCCTACAGGGGGCTATCTCCTACGAGCAGTACTTC
>NA|TRBJ2-7|TRBV19|14|TRBD2
CASSFSGRDYEQYF
TGTGCCAGTAGTTTCAGCGGGAGGGACTACGAGCAGTACTTC
>NA|TRBJ2-1|TRBV7-2|16|TRBD2
CASSFSMTSGSNEQFF
TGTGCCAGCAGCTTTTCTATGACTAGCGGGAGTAATGAGCAGTTCTTC
>NA|TRBJ2-7|TRBV7-3|14|NA
CASSFGSRPYEQYF
TGTGCCAGCAGCTTCGGGAGTAGGCCTTACGAGCAGTACTTC
>NA|TRBJ1-1|TRBV5-1|13|NA
CASSGREQTEAFF
TGCGCCAGCAGCGGGAGGGAACAGACCGAAGCTTTCTTT
>NA|TRBJ2-1|TRBV4-1|16|TRBD2
CASSQDGTSGGDEQFF
TGCGCCAGCAGCCAAGATGGGACTAGCGGGGGGGATGAGCAGTTCTTC
>NA|TRBJ1-1|TRBV6-1|14|TRBD1
CASRPRGGNTEAFF
TGTGCCAGCAGACCCAGGGGGGGGAACACTGAAGCTTTCTTT